The 20 T cell receptor beta chains reported below all come from one sample, sequenced in a study of T cell repertoires in cytomegalovirus infection. TCRdb fed the reads into MiXCR, producing one record per CDR3 protein. This table holds fewer than 80,000 distinct CDR3 sequences, around 3.4% found once. The sequenced material came from PBMCs. The receptors stem from a human donor in good health (CMV status not recorded). Some clones in this sample may be carry-over from other donors' samples.

The sample holds many counts of this clonotype. The chain recombines TRBV6-5 with TRBJ2-7; TRBD1 agrees at 10 bases. V dropped 2 bases and J dropped 2; count of bases not matched to a gene: 0. Per germline, CDR1 MNHEY and CDR2 SVGAGI. The CDR3 loop spans 14 amino acids. CDR3 sequence: CASSYGTGAYEQYF. The CDR3, as DNA: TGTGCCAGCAGTTACGGGACAGGGGCCTACGAGCAGTACTTC.

As concerns this clonotype: Its ends do not fully match the called genes, so a read error is possible. V gene TRBV4-2 combines with J gene TRBJ1-2; 7 bases align to TRBD1. CDR1 LGHNA and CDR2 YNFKEQ come from the germline V gene. CDR3 length: 15 amino acids. For the CDR3, the DNA is TGTGCCCGCAGCCAAGATTCGGCGGACAGGCGTGGCTACACCTTC. Protein product: CARSQDSADRRGYTF.

This clonotype appeared many times. The genes are TRBV5-4 and TRBJ2-3; D ambiguous. Germline V gene sequence: CDR1 SGHNT, CDR2 YYREEE (reference sequence). The CDR3 runs to 15 residues. Trimming removed 4 bases from V and 5 bases from J, with 17 bases in between. The CDR3 DNA reads TGTGCCAGCAGCAATCTCGGAAGGGTGGAAGATACGCAGTATTTT. Amino acid sequence: CASSNLGRVEDTQYF.

This clonotype came up many times. The V call is TRBV6-2 or TRBV6-3, the J call TRBJ2-1; 7 bases map to TRBD2. The V gene end was trimmed by 5 bases and the J gene end by 2 bases; junction bases not matched to a gene: 3. The CDR3 runs 14 residues. Germline lookup yields CDR1 MNHEY and CDR2 SVGEGT. The DNA for the CDR3 is TGTGCCAGCAGTACCGGGACTACCTACAATGAGCAGTTCTTC. This encodes CASSTGTTYNEQFF.

This clonotype was observed at least ten times. CDR3 coding DNA: TGTGCCAGTAGGCGAGGAGAAGGGAACACTGAAGCTTTCTTT. This codes for CASRRGEGNTEAFF. This chain links TRBV19 with TRBJ1-1; D ambiguous. CDR1 and CDR2 (germline): LNHDA, SQIVND (reference sequence). V was shortened by 6 bases and J by 1 base, with 12 bases between the two germline ends. The CDR3 loop spans 14 amino acids.

This clonotype was observed many times. This chain links TRBV6-5 with TRBJ1-1, with unresolved D. V lost 6 bases to trimming and J lost 4 bases, with 6 bases between them. Germline assignment: CDR1 MNHEY and CDR2 SVGAGI. The CDR3 extends over 11 amino acids. The CDR3 here is CASSPGTEAFF. The CDR3 DNA reads TGTGCCAGCAGCCCCGGCACTGAAGCTTTCTTT.

This clonotype came up many times. The chain combines TRBV7-3 with TRBJ2-1, with unresolved D. The length of the CDR3 is 14 residues. Trimming pared 1 base from V and 5 bases from J, leaving 9 bases between. CDR1 is SGHTA, CDR2 FQGTGA, per germline. CDR3 region: CASSLNPQHNEQFF. The CDR3 DNA reads as TGTGCCAGCAGCTTAAATCCCCAGCACAATGAGCAGTTCTTC.

This clonotype was recorded many times. The genes are TRBV29-1 and TRBJ2-3, with a possible D match to TRBD1 (6 bases). CDR1 is SQVTM and CDR2 is ANQGSEA in the germline V gene. V was clipped by 4 bases and J by 2 bases, with 10 bases between them. There are 13 residues in the CDR3. CDR3 nucleotides: TGCAGCGTTGGGGGGCTGAACACAGATACGCAGTATTTT. This translates into CSVGGLNTDTQYF.

This clonotype has at least ten counts. The V gene is TRBV2, the J gene TRBJ2-3, with TRBD1 matching 7 bases. The germline V gene encodes CDR1 SNHLY and CDR2 FYNNEI. After removal of 10 bases from V and 2 bases from J, the junction contained 15 bases not matched to a gene. The CDR3 sequence is 16 residues long. The CDR3 loop is CATTRERQGNTDTQYF. CDR3 DNA: TGTGCCACCACCCGCGAGAGACAGGGAAACACAGATACGCAGTATTTT.

This clonotype was seen ten or more times. The CDR3 loop reads CASSLIPGPYEQYF. CDR3 DNA sequence: TGTGCCAGCAGTTTAATCCCGGGACCCTACGAGCAGTACTTC. J is TRBJ2-7 and V is TRBV28; D is perhaps TRBD1 or TRBD2 (5 bases each). The CDR3 runs 14 residues. With 2 bases removed from V and 2 bases from J, the gap between germline ends came to 10 bases. Germline V gene sequence: CDR1 MDHEN, CDR2 SYDVKM.

There are many counts of this clonotype. J is TRBJ2-1 and V is TRBV25-1, with a tentative D call TRBD1 (5 bases). This CDR3 has 15 amino acids. Germline-derived CDR1 and CDR2 are MGHDK and SYGVNS. V shed 1 base and J shed 5 bases, with 12 bases lying between them. The CDR3 region is CASSEFQGAHNEQFF. The DNA of the CDR3 is TGTGCCAGCAGTGAATTCCAGGGTGCGCACAATGAGCAGTTCTTC.

This clonotype occurred many times. The chain carries TRBV7-9 and TRBJ1-1, with D possibly matching TRBD1 (5 bases). The CDR3 is made up of 14 amino acids. The germline V gene encodes CDR1 SEHNR and CDR2 FQNEAQ (reference sequence). The germline V and J ends were trimmed by 6 bases and 3 bases, with 14 bases remaining between them. Here the CDR3 reads CASRGGGMDTEAFF. CDR3 nucleotide sequence: TGTGCCAGCAGGGGGGGGGGGATGGACACTGAAGCTTTCTTT.

This clonotype was recorded many times. CDR3 sequence: CASSLDPVTYEQYF. The CDR3 DNA follows: TGTGCCAGCAGCTTAGATCCAGTTACCTACGAGCAGTACTTC. The chain has TRBV7-2 and TRBJ2-7, with no clear D. V was shortened by 1 base and J by 2 bases, with 9 bases between the two germline ends. There are 14 residues in the CDR3. Germline assignment: CDR1 SGHTA and CDR2 FQGNSA.

In its sample, this clonotype was seen many times. The chain carries TRBV6-1 and TRBJ2-1; 12 nucleotides align to TRBD1. From germline, CDR1 is MNHNS and CDR2 SASEGT. V trimming: 8 bases; J trimming: 10 bases; junction bases outside the gene matches: 9. This CDR3 has 14 residues. The CDR3: CASPRDRGRREQFF. Written as DNA, the CDR3 is TGTGCCAGCCCCCGGGACAGGGGGCGTAGGGAGCAGTTCTTC.

This clonotype was recorded many times. This rearrangement joins TRBV4-3 to TRBJ2-2, with D uncertain. The germline gives CDR1 LGHNA, CDR2 YSLEER. The CDR3 spans 13 residues. Between the trimmed V and J ends, which lost 0 bases and 8 bases, there was a span of 7 bases. As DNA, the CDR3 is TGCGCCAGCAGCCAAGATTCGGCAGGGGAGCTGTTTTTT. Translated: CASSQDSAGELFF.

The chain employs TRBV28 and TRBJ1-5; TRBD1 is a possible D gene (5 bases). From germline, CDR1 is MDHEN and CDR2 SYDVKM. Trimming left V 6 bases short and J 4 bases short, with 13 bases between. CDR3 length: 14 residues. CDR3 protein: CASRLLAGNQPQHF. In DNA, the CDR3 is TGTGCCAGCAGATTACTGGCAGGGAATCAGCCCCAGCATTTT.

This clonotype has a count of ten or more. CDR3 region: CASSLRRGQPQHF. CDR3 sequence (DNA): TGTGCCAGCAGCCTCCGGAGGGGACAGCCCCAGCATTTT. The chain uses TRBV7-2 and TRBJ1-5, with a possible D match to TRBD1 (5 bases). This CDR3 contains 13 residues. V was pared by 5 bases and J by 7 bases, with 12 bases between. The germline gives CDR1 SGHTA, CDR2 FQGNSA.

This clonotype was seen repeatedly, ten times or more. The chain carries TRBV7-6 and TRBJ2-7; 13 positions agree with TRBD2. Germline CDR1 and CDR2: SGHVS and FNYEAQ. J lost 5 bases, V lost 1 base, and 2 bases had no gene match. CDR3 size: 15 residues. The chain's CDR3 is CASSLGTSGGDEQYF. The CDR3 DNA sequence: TGTGCCAGCAGCTTAGGGACTAGCGGGGGTGACGAGCAGTACTTC.

This clonotype was seen repeatedly, ten times or more. V usage is TRBV9 and J usage is TRBJ2-3; TRBD2 agrees at 13 bases. The V gene end was trimmed by 4 bases and the J gene end by 5 bases; junction bases not matched to a gene: 10. There are 17 residues in the CDR3. Germline-derived CDR1 and CDR2 are SGDLS and YYNGEE. The CDR3 loop is CASSPSTSGGAKDTQYF. CDR3 coding DNA: TGTGCCAGCAGCCCCTCTACTAGCGGGGGGGCTAAAGATACGCAGTATTTT.

The table lists this clonotype with many counts. The chain joins TRBV7-6 to TRBJ2-3, with D tentatively TRBD1 (5 bases). Germline loops: CDR1 SGHVS, CDR2 FNYEAQ. V was trimmed by 5 bases and J by 5 bases, leaving 14 bases between them. The CDR3 contains 14 residues. CDR3 loop: CASSPTQGGDTQYF. The DNA of the CDR3 is TGTGCCAGCAGCCCTACCCAGGGCGGAGATACGCAGTATTTT.